This T cell receptor beta chain was sequenced during a study of blood T cells in healthy people across ages (dated by TCRdb to about 2015). Background for the entire study: In model experiments, template switching captured about one uniquely barcoded TCR beta cDNA molecule for every two T cells. Two additional independent replicas of 1 million unique cDNA reads from the same blood draw were analyzed for two donors (one aged 18 to 30 and one aged 80 or older). Four age groups were formed from the donors: young (average roughly 16 years), middle-aged (roughly 38), aged (around 68) and long-lived (roughly 81). To track age-related changes in TCR beta repertoire diversity, the study relied on deep sequencing normalized with unique cDNA molecular identifiers. Here is what the overall study found, with its caveats: Since profiling was done on bulk unsorted PBMCs, naive and antigen-experienced compartments could not be conclusively compared. As age increased, observed TCR beta diversity per million T cells dropped in a roughly linear way, and a significant reduction was already evident by age about 36. Estimates of total diversity based on one million sequenced T cells were regarded as lower bounds and as underestimates. Donor CMV infection status was unknown, potentially confounding age-related changes in expanded clonotypes. There was a strong correlation between observed TCR beta diversity and the percentage of naive T cells measured by flow cytometry. Compared with the aged group, the long-lived group had more naive CD4+ T cells, fewer expanded clones and increased TCR diversity, a pattern suggesting age selection.

The table lists this clonotype with a few counts. The target of this receptor is not known. No much larger clone is present one base from it, and per-base qualities are unavailable. From a lookup of the germline V gene (reference sequence), CDR1 and CDR2 are LNHNV and YYDKDF. At the junction V is shortened by 4 bases and J by 3 bases; bases outside the gene matches: 5. Reading from cysteine to phenylalanine, the CDR3 counts 14 amino acids. Just CDR3 DNA is preserved here, 42 bases in frame from base 1. Receptor libraries were prepared by 5' RACE. The instrument was an Illumina HiSeq 2500. A second PCR of roughly 7 to 11 cycles was performed with a sample-barcoded 5' primer and a J-beta primer mix. Each TCR beta cDNA molecule received a unique molecular identifier from a template-switch 5' adaptor carrying 12 random nucleotides. At least 2.5 million CDR3-containing paired-end reads were obtained from each sample. First-strand cDNA was synthesized from all RNA with the Mint cDNA synthesis kit, primed by a TRBC-specific oligonucleotide. All cDNA was treated with uracil-DNA glycosylase and then went through a first 18-cycle PCR with the universal primers M1SS and BC2_uni_R. The authors' pipeline ran thus. Normalization of each sample was performed by random selection of 1 million high-quality reads, each carrying a distinct molecular identifier. Reads sharing molecular identifiers were discarded rather than binned into consensus sequences. CDR3 identification, clonotype clustering and error correction used MiTCR with a Q25 quality threshold and the strictest error-elimination algorithm. A nonparametric unseen species model using Euler transformation provided a lower-bound estimate of total TCR beta diversity. TCRdb reran the public reads through fastp at Q25 and MiXCR, keeping productive beta chains. Every entry covers one CDR3 protein and lists the most common genes and DNA from its rows. These V and J calls originate from TCRdb's pipeline instead of the authors' own analysis. In this sample the table shows 800,000 to 1,300,000 distinct CDR3 sequences, 25% of which occur a single time. The top ten clonotypes cover less than 0.75% of the sample.

The approximately 40 donors, aged roughly 6 to 100 years, were systemically healthy Caucasian individuals from Russia. Ten milliliters of peripheral blood were drawn from each donor into EDTA-treated Vacutainer tubes. PBMCs were isolated by Ficoll-Paque density-gradient centrifugation, with at least 6 million obtained per sample. Trizol reagent was used to extract total RNA from the PBMCs, yielding at least 6 micrograms per sample. Naive CD45RAhigh/CD27high T cell percentages were measured by flow cytometry on a PBMC aliquot from every donor. These same data were also listed under a study on T cells of mothers and their children. That second report states: Nine systemically healthy Caucasian individuals, comprising three mothers and their six children, were included as donors. cDNA synthesis consumed the entire amount of extracted RNA, loaded at 1.5 ug RNA in each 15 ul reaction. Sample barcodes and 2-4 random nucleotides were added via the M1S primer in the second PCR. Over 8 million TCR beta CDR3 reads were obtained for each mother, and approximately 3.2 million reads were obtained for each child. In both related and unrelated pairs, thymic selection shapes the output of TCR recombination in a similar way, with inherited differences having only a minor effect. Normalized repertoire overlap was always found to be slightly, but never significantly, higher in related mother-child pairs than in unrelated mother-child pairs. No persistent microchimeric T cell clones were detected, at a sensitivity of 90 to 100 clones per million clonotypes. The study used deep NGS to compare TCR beta repertoires of mothers and children, seeking features distinguishing related mother-child pairs from unrelated individuals. On average, the children were approximately 12 +/- 4 years old, while the mothers were about 40 +/- 4 years old. Libraries were sequenced on Illumina HiSeq 2000 with 100+100 nt paired-end reads after adapter ligation with NEBNext reagents. To prevent cross-contamination, the mother and child libraries were prepared a month apart and were sequenced in separate runs. Between roughly 450,000 and 2,000,000 distinct TCR beta clonotypes were identified per donor. Naive TCR beta clonotypes were estimated from low-frequency clonotypes matched to each donor's FACS-determined naive share, without sorting.

Sequenced sample: blood. The receptor was isolated from a girl aged 2 to 10 in good health. The chain links TRBV15 with TRBJ2-7, with 8 bases matching TRBD2. Read as DNA, the sequence is TGTGCCACCAGCATCGGGGGGGACGGCTACGAGCAGTACTTC. Its amino acids are CATSIGGDGYEQYF.